This TCR beta chain comes out of a study of cytomegalovirus exposure and HLA in healthy donors. This clone was seen a handful of times. Use of 60 Vbeta and 13 Jbeta primers characterized the PCR. Clones were read by immunoSEQ multiplex PCR, and TCRdb kept only the in-frame ones, dropping some. The sample records under 200,000 clones, roughly four fifths being singletons. Trimming cost V 3 bases and J 4 bases; bases outside gene matches: 8. Germline lookup yields CDR1 SGHRS and CDR2 YFSETQ. The CDR3 sequence is 15 residues long. The receptor comes from a man in his thirties or forties in good health and CMV-seronegative. Sequencing input: PBMCs. The chain uses TRBV5-1 and TRBJ2-7; 9 positions match TRBD1. CDR3 coding DNA: TGCGCCAGCAGCTCTTTAGACAGGGGGGAATACGAGCAGTACTTC. Translation: CASSSLDRGEYEQYF.